This T cell receptor beta chain was retrieved from a study of metastatic and nonmetastatic thyroid tumors. Study conclusions and caveats: Malignant tumors reportedly showed significantly higher TCR beta diversity than benign nodules in both blood and tumor.

V was pared by 5 bases and J by 4 bases, with 14 bases between. Germline V lookup: CDR1 SGHTA, CDR2 FQGNSA. The CDR3 spans 14 residues. Original analysis: A papillary thyroid cancer distant-metastasis classifier was built from CDR3 differences across clinicopathological groups. Using MiXCR, TCRdb reanalyzed the PCR reads. In this record, the V and J calls reflect TCRdb's handling and not the investigators' own analysis. The table records 35,000 to 50,000 clones, over 10% of them present only once. There were no patients who had received any treatment before thyroid surgery. This clone was seen many times. Its specificity is unknown.

The sequencing input was blood. The chain is built from TRBV7-2 and TRBJ2-5, with no clear D. This TCR was recovered from a male donor with papillary thyroid cancer or a benign thyroid nodule (not recorded which). Some clones in this sample may be carry-over from other donors' samples. CDR3 amino acids: CASSPGIFVETQYF. In nucleotides, the CDR3 is TGTGCCAGCAGCCCTGGGATTTTTGTAGAGACCCAGTACTTC.